This T cell receptor (beta chain) was documented in a study of brain metastases from non-small cell lung cancer. CDR3 length: 19 amino acids. With 4 bases clipped from V and 0 bases from J, the junction kept 16 bases outside the gene matches. CDR1 and CDR2 from the germline V gene are SGHDT and YYEEEE. Produced via immunoSEQ multiplex PCR; TCRdb's table is partial and in-frame only. The data show about 4,100 clones, around 90% seen once. V and J are TRBV5-6 and TRBJ2-4; TRBD2 aligns across 7 bases. This receptor was taken from a donor at least 40 years old with non-small cell lung cancer. Material for sequencing was primary lung tumor tissue. The CDR3 region is CASSRGGSGADLAKNIQYF. CDR3 bases: TGTGCCAGCAGCCGCGGAGGAAGCGGGGCGGATCTAGCCAAAAACATTCAGTACTTC.